A single sample is the source of the 17 T cell receptor beta chains below, sequenced in a study of shared clonotypes between healthy human individuals. This table comes from immunoSEQ multiplex PCR, and its TCRdb copy is limited to in-frame clones, with some not included. Of some 2 million clones listed, around 95% are singletons. The sequenced material came from naive CD4+ T cells sorted from blood. Noted subset: CD45RA+ positively selected. Receptors originate from a man between 18 and 29 years old in good health.

The genes are TRBV5-1 and TRBJ2-1, with 7 bases aligning to TRBD2. The V segment lost 4 bases and the J segment 5 bases; nucleotides outside the gene matches: 9. This CDR3 is built from 15 residues. Germline CDR1 and CDR2: SGHRS and YFSETQ. The CDR3 DNA reads as TGCGCCAGCAGCCCGCTAGCGGAAAACCACAATGAGCAGTTCTTC. Its protein product is CASSPLAENHNEQFF.

This chain uses TRBV6-1 with TRBJ1-5; D remains unclear. V was clipped by 4 bases and J by 1 base, with 14 bases between them. This CDR3 is built from 16 residues. The germline CDR1 and CDR2 sequences are MNHNS and SASEGT. The CDR3, as DNA: TGTGCCAGCAGTGCTCAAAAGGGCCTCAGCAATCAGCCCCAGCATTTT. It encodes CASSAQKGLSNQPQHF.

The chain links TRBV10-3 to TRBJ1-5; D gene uncertain. This CDR3 contains 14 residues. CDR1 is ENHRY, CDR2 SYGVKD, per germline. The V gene lost 6 bases and the J gene lost 1 base, with 10 bases spanning the gap. The CDR3 sequence: CAIRAGLSNQPQHF. CDR3 coding DNA: TGTGCCATCAGGGCCGGTCTGAGCAATCAGCCCCAGCATTTT.

The V and J genes are TRBV4-1 and TRBJ2-1; 7 bases agree with TRBD2. This CDR3 has 16 residues. From germline, CDR1 is MGHRA and CDR2 YSYEKL. The junction had 11 bases not matched to a gene; V was cut back by 5 bases and J by 4 bases. The CDR3 nucleotides read TGCGCCAGCAGCGACCCCGGGACGGGACTATACAATGAGCAGTTCTTC. Its protein product is CASSDPGTGLYNEQFF.

The chain carries TRBV10-1 and TRBJ2-7; 7 positions agree with TRBD2. CDR1 is WNHNN and CDR2 is SYGVQD in the germline V gene (reference sequence). The CDR3 spans 15 residues. Losses at the gene ends were 3 bases for V and 3 bases for J; bases not matched to a gene: 8. CDR3 coding DNA: TGCGCCAGCAGTGATGTCCAGCGGGGTCGCTACGAGCAGTACTTC. Protein product: CASSDVQRGRYEQYF.

The V gene is TRBV10-3, the J gene TRBJ2-5; TRBD1 agrees at 10 bases. Germline V CDR1 and CDR2: ENHRY, SYGVKD. The CDR3 has 14 amino acids. The J segment lost 4 bases and the V segment lost 3 bases, leaving 2 bases of the junction unmatched. The CDR3 spells CAISDRTGGETQYF. The CDR3 DNA sequence: TGTGCCATCAGTGATAGGACAGGGGGAGAGACCCAGTACTTC.

The DNA for the CDR3 is TGTGCCATCAGTAAGCTACAGGGGGCTAATTCACCCCTCCACTTT. Translation: CAISKLQGANSPLHF. V and J are TRBV10-3 and TRBJ1-6; 9 bases are a match to TRBD1. From germline, CDR1 is ENHRY and CDR2 SYGVKD. V was clipped by 5 bases and J by 6 bases; unmatched bases: 5. The CDR3 length is 15 residues.

This clone was observed once. The chain employs TRBV5-1 and TRBJ2-2; D gene unclear. The CDR3 is 15 residues long. With 0 bases removed from V and 0 bases from J, the gap between germline ends came to 6 bases. Germline CDR1 and CDR2: SGHRS and YFSETQ. CDR3 amino acids: CASSLGPANTGELFF. The CDR3 nucleotides read TGCGCCAGCAGCTTGGGCCCTGCGAACACCGGGGAGCTGTTTTTT.

Concerning this clone: The sample has other DNA sequences that encode this CDR3 too. The chain carries TRBV18 and TRBJ1-6; the match to TRBD1 covers 9 bases. V was pared by 2 bases and J by 10 bases, with 3 bases of the junction left unmatched. CDR1 and CDR2 (germline): KGHSH, LQKENI. The CDR3 is 14 residues long. The CDR3 DNA follows: TGTGCCAGCTCACCATCGACAGGGGGATCACCCCTCCACTTT. The encoded protein is CASSPSTGGSPLHF.

The CDR3 DNA sequence: TGTGCCAGCTCACCAACGGACAGGGGGTACGAGCAGTACTTC. Its protein product is CASSPTDRGYEQYF. This chain links TRBV18 with TRBJ2-7, with 10 bases matching TRBD1. The germline CDR1 and CDR2 sequences are KGHSH and LQKENI. This CDR3 spans 14 amino acids. V lost 2 bases, J lost 4 bases, and 2 bases stayed unmatched.

V is TRBV5-1 and J is TRBJ1-1, with unresolved D. From germline, CDR1 is SGHRS and CDR2 YFSETQ. V lost 2 bases to trimming and J lost 0 bases, with 11 bases between them. The CDR3 is made up of 15 amino acids. CDR3 sequence (DNA): TGCGCCAGCAGCTTAGAAGGACTCTTGAACACTGAAGCTTTCTTT. Protein product: CASSLEGLLNTEAFF.

The V and J genes are TRBV5-4 and TRBJ2-7; 8 bases align to TRBD1. CDR3 length: 14 amino acids. Per the germline V gene, CDR1 is SGHNT and CDR2 is YYREEE (reference sequence). Unmatched junction bases numbered 6, after V lost 4 bases and J lost 3 bases. CDR3 region: CASSIQGVSYEQYF. The CDR3, as DNA: TGTGCCAGCAGCATACAGGGGGTTAGCTACGAGCAGTACTTC.

Of note for this clone: Other DNA sequences in this specimen translate into the identical CDR3. The V call is TRBV19, the J call TRBJ1-4, with D perhaps matching TRBD1 (6 bases). Germline values: CDR1 LNHDA, CDR2 SQIVND (reference sequence). V was trimmed by 6 bases and J by 0 bases, leaving 11 bases between them. CDR3 length: 15 amino acids. CDR3 protein: CASSPGQTTNEKLFF. As DNA, the CDR3 is TGTGCCAGTAGCCCAGGACAGACAACTAATGAAAAACTGTTTTTT.

The chain links TRBV30 to TRBJ2-4, with 8 bases identical to TRBD1. V gave up 4 bases and J gave up 6 bases; unmatched junction bases: 5. Looked up from germline, CDR1 is GTSNPN and CDR2 is SVGIG (reference sequence). The CDR3 is 13 amino acids. The CDR3 DNA reads as TGTGCCTGGAAGATGGGACAGGCAAACATTCAGTACTTC. Translated, it gives CAWKMGQANIQYF. Full variable domain (missing parts from reference TRBV30 and TRBJ2-4): SQTIHQWPATLVQPVGSPLSLECTVEGTSNPNLYWYRQAAGRGLQLLFYSVGIGQISSEVPQNLSASRPQDRQFILSSKKLLLSDSGFYLCAWKMGQANIQYFGAGTRLSVL.

The chain combines TRBV20-1 with TRBJ2-3; no reliable D call. The CDR3 consists of 11 residues. CDR1 DFQATT and CDR2 SNEGSKA come from the germline V gene (reference sequence). Between the trimmed V and J ends, which lost 0 bases and 10 bases, there was a span of 8 bases. CDR3 DNA sequence: TGCAGTGCTAGAGAAGATGTCGCGCAGTATTTT. Translating it yields CSAREDVAQYF.

This chain joins TRBV6-6 and TRBJ2-6; D unresolved. CDR1 and CDR2 (germline): MNHNY, SVGAGI (reference sequence). The CDR3 is 15 amino acids. Trimming left V 0 bases short and J 1 base short, with 4 bases between. The CDR3 region is CASSYSVSGANVLTF. The CDR3 DNA follows: TGTGCCAGCAGTTACTCGGTGTCTGGGGCCAACGTCCTGACTTTC.

V gene TRBV7-2 combines with J gene TRBJ1-1, with 9 bases matching TRBD1. The CDR3 sequence is 14 residues long. V lost 3 bases and J lost 5; bases outside the gene matches: 4. CDR1 and CDR2 (germline): SGHTA, FQGNSA. The CDR3, as DNA: TGTGCCAGCAGCTTTGGACAGGGGAAAACTGAAGCTTTCTTT. It is translated as CASSFGQGKTEAFF.